These 13 T cell receptor beta chains came from one sample sequenced in a study of cytomegalovirus exposure and HLA in healthy donors. A multiplex PCR was run with 60 Vbeta primers and 13 Jbeta primers. Assay used: immunoSEQ multiplex PCR; TCRdb lists only in-frame clones, some missing. The table has 75,000 to 100,000 clones, around three quarters seen once. The specimen was PBMCs. All receptors come from a man between 25 and 39 years old in good health and CMV-seronegative.

In this sample, this clone turned up a few times. The rearrangement uses TRBV2 and TRBJ1-1; 8 nucleotides line up with TRBD1. The V segment lost 4 bases and the J segment 4 bases; nucleotides outside the gene matches: 2. In germline, CDR1 is SNHLY, CDR2 FYNNEI. This CDR3 has 13 amino acids. This CDR3 is CASSGQGSTEAFF. The CDR3, as DNA: TGTGCCAGCAGTGGACAGGGGTCCACTGAAGCTTTCTTT.

V usage is TRBV4-2 and J usage is TRBJ1-1; 7 bases align to TRBD1. Trimming took 0 bases from V and 11 from J; bases not matched to a gene: 9. This CDR3 has 14 residues. Germline assignment: CDR1 LGHNA and CDR2 YNFKEQ. The CDR3 here is CASSQEGFRGDAFF. The CDR3 DNA is TGTGCCAGCAGCCAAGAAGGGTTCAGGGGGGATGCTTTCTTT.

The chain uses TRBV10-3 and TRBJ1-5, with D possibly matching TRBD1 (6 bases). V dropped 7 bases and J dropped 2 bases, with 12 bases sitting between them. Per the germline V gene, CDR1 is ENHRY and CDR2 is SYGVKD. This CDR3 has 14 amino acids. The CDR3 DNA reads as TGTGCCATCAAGCCGACAGGCGGCAATCAGCCCCAGCATTTT. It is translated as CAIKPTGGNQPQHF.

This clone was recorded only once. The gene calls are TRBV19 and TRBJ2-7; 9 positions agree with TRBD1. J lost 3 bases, V lost 5 bases, and 5 bases had no gene match. CDR1 LNHDA and CDR2 SQIVND come from the germline V gene (reference sequence). The CDR3 sequence is 14 residues long. CDR3 sequence (DNA): TGTGCCAGTAGTCCCGGACAGGGGCTCTACGAGCAGTACGTC. Translation gives CASSPGQGLYEQYV.

The J gene is TRBJ1-2, the V gene TRBV19; weak D call: TRBD1 (5 bases). V was trimmed by 3 bases and J by 2 bases, leaving 7 bases between them. The CDR3 has 13 residues. Germline V lookup: CDR1 LNHDA, CDR2 SQIVND (reference sequence). The CDR3 nucleotides read TGTGCCAGTAGTATCTCAGGGAACTATGGCTACACCTTC. Translated: CASSISGNYGYTF.

This clone was detected only a few times. The chain links TRBV5-6 to TRBJ1-1, with D maybe TRBD1 (6 bases). CDR1 is SGHDT and CDR2 is YYEEEE in the germline V gene. The CDR3 is 14 amino acids. V was trimmed by 3 bases and J by 0 bases, leaving 9 bases between them. CDR3 bases: TGTGCCAGCAGCTCAGGACAGTTGAACACTGAAGCTTTCTTT. Encoded protein: CASSSGQLNTEAFF.

The J gene is TRBJ2-7, the V gene TRBV15; D is perhaps TRBD2 (6 bases). CDR1 and CDR2 (germline): LNHNV, YYDKDF (reference sequence). V lost 1 base and J lost 3, with 10 bases in between. The CDR3 covers 14 residues. CDR3 DNA sequence: TGTGCCACCAGCAGAGGCGGGGATTACTACGAGCAGTACTTC. Residues: CATSRGGDYYEQYF.

In its sample, this clone was seen a few times. As DNA, the CDR3 is TGTGCCAGCAGTGAAGGTCGCGGCGGCAGGGTCGATGGCTACACCTTC. Translation gives CASSEGRGGRVDGYTF. The chain carries TRBV6-1 and TRBJ1-2; perhaps TRBD1 as D (5 bases). Trimming removed 1 base from V and 6 bases from J, with 18 bases in between. CDR3 size: 16 residues. Germline CDR1 and CDR2: MNHNS and SASEGT.

J is TRBJ1-3 and V is TRBV19; maybe TRBD1 (6 bases). V lost 8 bases and J lost 9, with 23 bases in between. The length of the CDR3 is 15 residues. Germline CDR1 LNHDA, CDR2 SQIVND (reference sequence). This chain's CDR3 is CASQNRDKGGLTIYF. The CDR3 DNA sequence: TGTGCCAGTCAGAACCGGGACAAAGGAGGCCTCACCATATATTTT.

This clone appeared once. The J gene is TRBJ2-5, the V gene TRBV7-9, with 9 bases matching TRBD2. The CDR3 spans 15 residues. Unmatched junction bases numbered 2, after V lost 1 base and J lost 2 bases. Germline V gene sequence: CDR1 SEHNR, CDR2 FQNEAQ (reference sequence). CDR3 coding DNA: TGTGCCAGCAGCTTAGTGACTAGCGGACAAGAGACCCAGTACTTC. Its translation: CASSLVTSGQETQYF.

The chain carries TRBV5-6 and TRBJ2-6; D ambiguous. This CDR3 has 14 residues. CDR1 and CDR2 (germline): SGHDT, YYEEEE. The V end was cut by 2 bases, the J end by 2 bases, with 5 bases between. DNA for the CDR3: TGTGCCAGCAGCTTCTTTGCTGGGGCCAACGTCCTGACTTTC. It is translated as CASSFFAGANVLTF. The variable domain in full, with the rest retrieved from reference TRBV5-6 and TRBJ2-6, is DAGVTQSPTHLIKTRGQQVTLRCSPKSGHDTVSWYQQALGQGPQFIFQYYEEEERQRGNFPDRFSGHQFPNYSSELNVNALLLGDSALYLCASSFFAGANVLTFGAGSRLTVL.

This sequence joins TRBV28 and TRBJ2-7, with 8 positions matching TRBD2. The CDR3 length is 14 residues. The J segment lost 2 bases and the V segment lost 7 bases, leaving 7 bases of the junction unmatched. The germline V gene encodes CDR1 MDHEN and CDR2 SYDVKM. CDR3 loop: CASITGGGPYEQYF. DNA of the CDR3: TGTGCCAGCATCACCGGGGGGGGCCCCTACGAGCAGTACTTC. Together with reference TRBV28 and TRBJ2-7, the CDR3 gives the full variable domain: DVKVTQSSRYLVKRTGEKVFLECVQDMDHENMFWYRQDPGLGLRLIYFSYDVKMKEKGDIPEGYSVSREKKERFSLILESASTNQTSMYLCASITGGGPYEQYFGPGTRLTVT.

The chain joins TRBV5-1 to TRBJ2-1, with D perhaps TRBD2 (7 bases). Between the trimmed V and J ends, which lost 7 bases and 0 bases, there was a span of 14 bases. The CDR3 sequence is 15 residues long. CDR1 is SGHRS and CDR2 is YFSETQ in the germline V gene. The CDR3 region is CASRGGGGSYNEQFF. For the CDR3, the DNA is TGCGCCAGCCGCGGGGGAGGGGGCTCCTACAATGAGCAGTTCTTC.